This T cell receptor (beta chain) was observed in a study of spatial heterogeneity in lung cancer. Indicated time point: sample taken at primary tumor resection. From tumor, nontumor lung or frozen PBMC, whole RNA was taken unsorted for sequencing. The cohort: 70 to 75 early-stage, untreated non-small cell lung cancer patients. MiXCR was run by TCRdb on the 5' RACE reads, yielding one entry per CDR3 protein. The table lists about 2,900 distinct CDR3 sequences, approximately 17% of them singletons. Germline CDR1 is SGHRS and CDR2 is YFSETQ. V shed 4 bases and J shed 4 bases, with 17 bases lying between them. The CDR3 loop spans 15 amino acids.

The clonotype was recovered from a female donor with early-stage non-small cell lung cancer. The genes are TRBV5-1 and TRBJ2-5, with no clear D. The specimen was PBMCs, collected at surgery. This CDR3 reads CASSQDGVLGETQYF. CDR3 sequence (DNA): TGCGCCAGCAGCCAGGACGGCGTTTTGGGAGAGACCCAGTACTTC.